This T cell receptor beta chain originates from a study of blood T cells in healthy people across ages. Looked up from germline, CDR1 is SGHTA and CDR2 is FQGNSA. The junction had 12 bases not matched to a gene; V was cut back by 5 bases and J by 8 bases. The CDR3 is 15 residues long. Next came a second PCR, run for about 6 to 11 cycles, which used a sample-barcoded 5' primer along with a J-beta primer mix. MiXCR was run by TCRdb on the 5' RACE reads, yielding one entry per CDR3 protein. There are some 670,000 distinct CDR3 sequences in the sample; approximately 52% occur only once, and approximately 13% lies in the top ten.

Sequencing used blood. The chain carries TRBV7-2 and TRBJ2-4, with 7 bases that match TRBD1. The clonotype originates from a woman aged 80 or over in good health. In DNA, the CDR3 is TGTGCCAGCAGCCTAGGGGGCCCTTGGGGTGACATTCAGTACTTC. Translating it yields CASSLGGPWGDIQYF.